This T cell receptor (beta chain) was recovered during a study of cytotoxic CD8 clonotypes in ibrutinib-treated CLL. Study summary: By median roughly 68 months, about 12 had progressed and around 14 stayed remitted; responses had been 2 complete and roughly 24 partial.

This CDR3 has 16 amino acids. Germline trimming cut 4 bases from V and 3 bases from J; bases unmatched to any gene: 8. Germline-derived CDR1 and CDR2 are SGHTA and FQGNSA. A remark on this clone: Its antigen is not known.

Profiled with immunoSEQ multiplex PCR; TCRdb holds only in-frame clones, not every one. The sample comprises about 24,000 clones, 78% of which are singletons, and roughly 9.5% rests with the top ten. Study-level points and caveats: Public clonotypes were seen rarely and were contracted or stable on treatment.

This rearrangement joins TRBV7-2 to TRBJ2-1; 8 nucleotides agree with TRBD2. The origin of this receptor is a human donor with chronic lymphocytic leukemia. The specimen comprised PBMCs, sampled before ibrutinib treatment. The CDR3 protein is CASSWASGLGYNEQFF. CDR3 nucleotide sequence: TGTGCCAGCAGCTGGGCTAGCGGGTTGGGCTACAATGAGCAGTTCTTC.